This T cell receptor (beta chain) comes out of a study of T cell repertoires in cytomegalovirus infection. Study background: CMV infection plus the matching HLA type was flagged by public TCR beta signatures. Broader study findings: Based on cumulative public TCR beta family frequency, carriers of CMV plus the relevant HLA were identified. It was HLA-C-restricted CMV-specific TCR beta clonotypes that dominated the response ex vivo.

For this clonotype: Its antigen remains unknown.

Each CDR3 protein gets one entry after TCRdb re-called the reads with MiXCR. The data hold about 770,000 distinct CDR3 sequences, with about 29% observed a single time. The sequenced sample was cultured CD8+ T cells from PBMCs, obtained from culture after CMV antigen stimulation. The sequence was obtained from a human donor in good health (CMV status not recorded). Some clones in this sample may be carry-over from other donors' samples.

The CDR3 sequence is CSARGSEGGQGRETQYF. CDR3 in DNA: TGCAGTGCTAGAGGGTCCGAGGGTGGACAGGGCAGGGAGACCCAGTACTTC. The chain has TRBV20-1 and TRBJ2-5; 8 bases are a match to TRBD1. Germline V gene data show CDR1 as DFQATT and CDR2 as SNEGSKA (reference sequence). The CDR3 runs to 17 residues. J was trimmed by 5 bases and V by 1 base; bases with no gene match: 15.